Below are 19 T cell receptor beta chains sequenced from a single sample in a study of beta chain features in type 1 diabetes. The authors reverse transcribed all of the isolated RNA, so sequencing captured expressed TCRB transcripts. Here immunoSEQ multiplex PCR was the method, and the copy in TCRdb shows in-frame clones only, minus some. The data contain 970,000 or so clones, roughly 15% of them singletons. The sequenced material came from naive CD4+ T cells from blood. The source of these receptors is a woman younger than 35 in good health.

A few counts support this clone. V and J are TRBV19 and TRBJ2-3; 9 bases are a match to TRBD1. Germline assignment: CDR1 LNHDA and CDR2 SQIVND (reference sequence). The ends lost 8 bases at V and 4 bases at J; junction bases unmatched: 4. The CDR3 consists of 13 residues. As DNA, the CDR3 is TGTGCCAGTTCCAGGACAGGGGCAGATACGCAGTATTTT. It specifies CASSRTGADTQYF.

This clone was seen repeatedly, ten times or more. The chain uses TRBV2 and TRBJ2-1; possibly TRBD2 for D (5 bases). Germline values: CDR1 SNHLY, CDR2 FYNNEI. Trimming took 6 bases from V and 6 from J, leaving 6 bases between them. The CDR3 totals 11 residues. CDR3 sequence reads: CASRRGNEQFF. The CDR3 DNA sequence: TGTGCCAGCAGACGGGGCAATGAGCAGTTCTTC.

V gene TRBV7-9 combines with J gene TRBJ2-3; D possibly corresponds to TRBD2 (5 bases). The length of the CDR3 is 15 residues. The germline V gene encodes CDR1 SEHNR and CDR2 FQNEAQ (reference sequence). The germline V and J ends were trimmed by 4 bases and 3 bases, with 14 bases remaining between them. The CDR3 DNA reads TGTGCCAGCAGCTCGACCCACGGGGAAACAGATACGCAGTATTTT. This sequence encodes CASSSTHGETDTQYF.

The table lists this clone with a few counts. This chain links TRBV7-2 with TRBJ1-4; D call uncertain. V lost 1 base and J lost 8, with 11 bases in between. In germline, CDR1 is SGHTA, CDR2 FQGNSA. The length of the CDR3 is 14 residues. CDR3 bases: TGTGCCAGCAGCTTAGTTGGCAGATGGGAAAAACTGTTTTTT. Its translation: CASSLVGRWEKLFF.

This clone showed up just a few times. Other DNA variants within this sample encode the same CDR3. The rearrangement uses TRBV18 and TRBJ1-1; D is perhaps TRBD1 (5 bases). The CDR3 covers 13 residues. Deletions cut 3 bases from V and 1 base from J, with 6 bases between. Germline CDR1 reads KGHSH; CDR2 reads LQKENI. The CDR3 coding sequence is TGTGCCAGCTCACCGGGGGGGAACACTGAAGCTTTCTTT. It translates to CASSPGGNTEAFF.

The sample holds a few counts of this clone. The rearrangement links TRBV7-2 to TRBJ2-7; 9 bases align to TRBD2. This CDR3 has 15 amino acids. Germline-derived CDR1 and CDR2 are SGHTA and FQGNSA. V lost 2 bases, J lost 1 base, and 3 bases stayed unmatched. CDR3 sequence (DNA): TGTGCCAGCAGCTTACGGCGGGAGGGTTCCTACGAGCAGTACTTC. Amino acid sequence: CASSLRREGSYEQYF. The full variable domain, completed using reference TRBV7-2 and TRBJ2-7, is GAGVSQSPSNKVTEKGKDVELRCDPISGHTALYWYRQSLGQGLEFLIYFQGNSAPDKSGLPSDRFSAERTGGSVSTLTIQRTQQEDSAVYLCASSLRREGSYEQYFGPGTRLTVT.

This chain links TRBV27 with TRBJ2-3, with D possibly called TRBD1 or TRBD2 (5 bases each). This CDR3 contains 14 residues. Germline values: CDR1 MNHEY, CDR2 SMNVEV (reference sequence). V was shortened by 5 bases and J by 0 bases, with 9 bases between the two germline ends. CDR3 sequence reads: CASSTRDSTDTQYF. The CDR3, as DNA: TGTGCCAGCAGTACGAGGGACAGCACAGATACGCAGTATTTT.

This clone showed up just a few times. V is TRBV7-9 and J is TRBJ1-1, with 7 bases matching TRBD1. V shed 5 bases, J shed 6 bases, and the junction held 6 bases outside the gene matches. Germline CDR1 reads SEHNR; CDR2 reads FQNEAQ (reference sequence). The CDR3 covers 13 residues. The CDR3 DNA is TGTGCCAGCAGCCCAGGACAGGAGTCTGAAGCTTTCTTT. This translates into CASSPGQESEAFF. Using reference TRBV7-9 and TRBJ1-1 for the parts outside the CDR3, the full variable domain is DTGVSQNPRHKITKRGQNVTFRCDPISEHNRLYWYRQTLGQGPEFLTYFQNEAQLEKSRLLSDRFSAERPKGSFSTLEIQRTEQGDSAMYLCASSPGQESEAFFGQGTRLTVV.

This clone turned up a few times. CDR3 protein: CASSGDSDEQFF. The CDR3 DNA follows: TGTGCCAGCAGTGGGGACTCGGATGAGCAGTTCTTC. The chain is built from TRBV2 and TRBJ2-1; a weak D match, TRBD2 (6 bases). The CDR3 spans 12 residues. Germline V CDR1 and CDR2: SNHLY, FYNNEI. V was cut by 4 bases and J by 8 bases, with 9 bases left in between.

V and J are TRBV9 and TRBJ2-3; 8 bases are shared with TRBD1. V was pared by 5 bases and J by 4 bases, with 9 bases of the junction left unmatched. Looked up from germline, CDR1 is SGDLS and CDR2 is YYNGEE. This CDR3 has 15 amino acids. The DNA for the CDR3 is TGTGCCAGCAGTGGAGGACAGGGCCCGCCAGATACGCAGTATTTT. This translates into CASSGGQGPPDTQYF.

There are a few counts of this clone. The V gene is TRBV15, the J gene TRBJ2-5; D possibly corresponds to TRBD2 (5 bases). Germline V gene sequence: CDR1 LNHNV, CDR2 YYDKDF (reference sequence). The CDR3 extends over 14 amino acids. Trimming cost V 0 bases and J 4 bases, with 9 bases left between them. CDR3: CATSRDRGSETQYF. The CDR3 nucleotides read TGTGCCACCAGCAGAGATCGGGGATCAGAGACCCAGTACTTC.

The chain is built from TRBV4-2 and TRBJ1-2; D unresolved. The CDR3 has 13 amino acids. The germline gives CDR1 LGHNA, CDR2 YNFKEQ. V was pared by 0 bases and J by 4 bases, with 6 bases between. The CDR3 region is CASSQDRAYGYTF. In nucleotides, the CDR3 is TGTGCCAGCAGCCAAGATCGGGCCTATGGCTACACCTTC.

V is TRBV5-8 and J is TRBJ2-1; 7 positions match TRBD1. Per germline, CDR1 SGHTS and CDR2 YDEGEE. The junction had 8 bases not matched to a gene; V was cut back by 4 bases and J by 10 bases. The CDR3 is made up of 13 amino acids. CDR3 DNA sequence: TGTGCCAGCAGCCATTCACAGGGGACCGAGCAGTTCTTC. It is translated as CASSHSQGTEQFF.

This chain uses TRBV6-5 with TRBJ1-5; D not certain. Germline V gives CDR1 MNHEY, CDR2 SVGAGI. Between the trimmed V and J ends, which lost 8 bases and 0 bases, there was a span of 11 bases. There are 14 residues in the CDR3. The DNA for the CDR3 is TGTGCCAGCCGCGGACCCTATAGCAATCAGCCCCAGCATTTT. It encodes CASRGPYSNQPQHF.

The V gene is TRBV19, the J gene TRBJ2-4, with D perhaps TRBD1 (6 bases). Germline values: CDR1 LNHDA, CDR2 SQIVND (reference sequence). The CDR3 extends over 15 amino acids. The V gene lost 5 bases and the J gene lost 5 bases, with 16 bases spanning the gap. As DNA, the CDR3 is TGTGCCAGTAGTCCCCTACAGGGTTCCCAAAACATTCAGTACTTC. Translation gives CASSPLQGSQNIQYF.

The V call is TRBV28, the J call TRBJ1-2; the D is unclear. Germline CDR1 MDHEN, CDR2 SYDVKM. Trimming removed 7 bases at V and 6 bases at J, with 15 bases between. The CDR3 is 13 amino acids. CDR3 loop: CASTVQPSDGYTF. The CDR3 DNA sequence: TGTGCCAGCACTGTACAGCCCAGCGATGGCTACACCTTC.

Only a few counts were recorded for this clone. The rearrangement links TRBV5-4 to TRBJ2-3, with 10 bases fitting TRBD2. Per the germline V gene, CDR1 is SGHNT and CDR2 is YYREEE (reference sequence). Trimming at V came to 4 bases and at J to 5 bases, leaving 10 bases not matched to a gene. The CDR3 loop spans 16 amino acids. DNA for the CDR3: TGTGCCAGCAGCCTCAGGACTAGCGGCGTTAGAGATACGCAGTATTTT. It yields the protein CASSLRTSGVRDTQYF.

The V and J genes are TRBV19 and TRBJ2-1; D may be TRBD1 (5 bases). Between the trimmed V and J ends, which lost 3 bases and 9 bases, there was a span of 15 bases. This CDR3 region has 14 residues. Germline V lookup: CDR1 LNHDA, CDR2 SQIVND (reference sequence). The CDR3: CASSISGYGAEQFF. For the CDR3, the DNA is TGTGCCAGTAGTATTTCAGGGTACGGTGCTGAGCAGTTCTTC.

The chain employs TRBV18 and TRBJ2-1; either TRBD1 or TRBD2 may fit D (6 bases each). The V end lost 6 bases, the J end lost 3 bases, and 18 bases lay between the germline ends. This CDR3 has 16 amino acids. Germline CDR1 KGHSH, CDR2 LQKENI. CDR3 sequence: CASSPNGGGLYNEQFF. The DNA for the CDR3 is TGTGCCAGCTCCCCAAACGGTGGGGGGCTCTACAATGAGCAGTTCTTC.